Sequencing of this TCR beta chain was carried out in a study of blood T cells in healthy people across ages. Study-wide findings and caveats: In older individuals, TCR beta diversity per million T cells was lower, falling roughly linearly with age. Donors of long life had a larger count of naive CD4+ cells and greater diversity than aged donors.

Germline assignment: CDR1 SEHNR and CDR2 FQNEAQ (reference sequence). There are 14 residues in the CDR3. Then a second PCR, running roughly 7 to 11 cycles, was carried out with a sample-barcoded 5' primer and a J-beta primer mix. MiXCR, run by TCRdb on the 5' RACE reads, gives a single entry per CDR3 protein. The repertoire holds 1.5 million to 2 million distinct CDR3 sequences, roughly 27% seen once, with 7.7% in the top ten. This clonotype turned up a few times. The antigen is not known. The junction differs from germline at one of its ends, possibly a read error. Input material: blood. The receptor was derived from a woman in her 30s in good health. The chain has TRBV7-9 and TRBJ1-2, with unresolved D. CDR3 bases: TGTGCCAGCAGCTTAGAACCAGTAAACTATGGCTACATCTTC. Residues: CASSLEPVNYGYIF.